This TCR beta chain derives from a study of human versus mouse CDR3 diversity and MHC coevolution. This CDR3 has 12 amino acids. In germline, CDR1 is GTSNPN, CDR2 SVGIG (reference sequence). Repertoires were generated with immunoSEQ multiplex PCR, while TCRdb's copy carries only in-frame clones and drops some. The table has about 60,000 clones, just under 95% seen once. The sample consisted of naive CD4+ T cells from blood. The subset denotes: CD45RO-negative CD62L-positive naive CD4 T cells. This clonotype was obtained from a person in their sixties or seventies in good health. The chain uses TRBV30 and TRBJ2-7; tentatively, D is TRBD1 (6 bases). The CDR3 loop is CALAGRGYEQYF. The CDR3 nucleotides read TGTGCATTGGCTGGCAGGGGCTACGAGCAGTACTTC.